This TCR beta chain emerged from a study of identical twins (TCRdb year 2016). About the investigation overall: TCR alpha and beta repertoires from monozygotic twins, unrelated adults of various ages and cord blood were deep-sequenced to test whether fetal clonotypes persist. To rule out contamination, the twin experiments were replicated at different times with different library preparation protocols.

Library method: 5' RACE. These reads were obtained on an Illumina HiSeq 2000. Template switching introduced a universal primer binding site; the final cDNA contained a unique molecular identifier, enabling accurate counting of TCR cDNA molecules. Specific primers in the conserved constant-segment region were used to synthesize first-strand cDNA for the TCR alpha and beta chains. To control for contamination, every cDNA library was double barcoded, receiving both a SMART-Mk sample barcode and Illumina barcodes. TruSeq adapter sequences, together with Illumina sample barcodes, were added in two successive PCR steps. Sequencing of the TCR alpha and beta cDNA libraries was done on the Illumina HiSeq platform using custom primers. From the authors' description of their analysis: MiGEC was used to process raw reads and extract unique molecular identifiers, and MiXCR was used to find CDR3 positions. Recombination models were inferred per individual with the repgenHMM and IGoR tools using an EM algorithm. Shared clonotype analysis was performed with the tcR package in R, normalizing sharing by the product of cloneset sizes. Out-of-frame nonproductive sequences were analyzed to study raw recombination free of thymic and clonal selection effects. The public reads were run again by TCRdb, first through fastp at Q25 and then through MiXCR, and only productive beta chains were kept. Duplicate CDR3 protein sequences are folded into a single record with the most common DNA and genes. These V and J calls originate from TCRdb's pipeline instead of the authors' own analysis. Across this sample there are approximately 1.8 million distinct CDR3 sequences, with under 35% seen only once. The ten largest clones represent about 0.27% of the sample.

Beyond this particular receptor, the publication reports: In monozygotic twins, out-of-frame TCR alpha sharing was systematically underestimated by recombination models, although the models agreed with sharing between unrelated individuals. Because the same donors could not be followed over many years, conclusions were based on cross-sectional statistical analysis. Abundant cord blood beta clonotypes carried fewer insertions; young adult naive repertoires showed a weaker similar trend, while memory repertoires showed none. The excess sharing between twins in beta out-of-frame sequences was weaker because fewer shared sequences reduced the signal-to-noise ratio. Invariant T cells such as MAIT and iNKT could partly confound zero-insertion analyses, though diverse VJ usage argued against this for most clonotypes. Compared with coincidental sharing between unrelated individuals, out-of-frame TCR alpha sequences shared between twins had an excess of sequences with low generation probability.

Every donor was a healthy Caucasian. Trimming accounts for 4 bases at V and 4 bases at J, while the number of junction bases matched to no gene is 3. Spanning cysteine to phenylalanine, the CDR3 consists of 14 amino acids. Solely the CDR3 DNA is kept, with 42 bases framed from the first base. The CDR1 and CDR2 encoded by the germline V gene are MNHNS and SASEGT. As regards this clonotype: Its antigen is still unknown. The record has no base qualities; no much larger clone is one base away.

The TCR comes from a newborn girl in good health. Sample: cord blood. The V gene is TRBV6-1 and the J gene is TRBJ1-1, with 10 middle bases fitting TRBD1. The DNA is as follows: TGTGCCAGCAGTGGACAGGGGGCGGTCACTGAAGCTTTCTTT. This is translated as CASSGQGAVTEAFF.